Following are 21 T cell receptor beta chains from one sample sequenced in a study of blood T cell repertoires in COVID-19. Sequencing was performed with immunoSEQ multiplex PCR; in TCRdb, only in-frame clones are kept and a portion is missing. The sample lists 470,000 or so clones, roughly 90% occurring once. The specimen sequenced was peripheral blood. The source of these receptors is a woman aged 25 to 45 with acute or convalescent COVID-19.

Regarding this clone: In the same sample, other DNA sequences code for this CDR3. The chain links TRBV12-3 or TRBV12-4 to TRBJ1-2; no reliable D call. The CDR3 is 12 residues long. The V and J ends lost 3 bases and 4 bases respectively, with 6 bases between them. The CDR3 protein is CASSFYSYGYTF. CDR3 bases: TGTGCCAGCAGTTTTTATAGCTATGGCTACACCTTC.

The CDR3 loop is CASSLSTGTSGVGTQYF. The CDR3 region has the DNA TGTGCCAGCAGCTTGTCGACCGGGACTAGCGGGGTTGGGACCCAGTACTTC. This rearrangement joins TRBV5-4 to TRBJ2-5; 13 positions match TRBD2. The V gene's germline CDR1 is SGHNT and CDR2 YYREEE (reference sequence). CDR3 length: 17 residues. Trimming at V came to 1 base and at J to 7 bases, leaving 10 bases not matched to a gene.

This chain connects TRBV25-1 to TRBJ2-5; weak D call: TRBD1 (5 bases). CDR3 length equals 13 residues. Germline values: CDR1 MGHDK, CDR2 SYGVNS. V shed 2 bases and J shed 8 bases, with 12 bases lying between them. In nucleotides, the CDR3 is TGTGCCAGCAGTGAAGTAGTTTGGGGCACCCAGTACTTC. Translating gives CASSEVVWGTQYF.

The chain couples TRBV2 to TRBJ1-5; a possible D gene is TRBD1 (5 bases). Between the trimmed V and J ends, which lost 10 bases and 7 bases, there was a span of 17 bases. The CDR3 loop spans 13 amino acids. Germline CDR1 and CDR2: SNHLY and FYNNEI. CDR3 in DNA: TGTGCCACCCAGGAAGGGGAACGACAGCCCCAGCATTTT. This gives the protein CATQEGERQPQHF. The variable domain in full, completed from reference TRBV2 and TRBJ1-5, reads EPEVTQTPSHQVTQMGQEVILRCVPISNHLYFYWYRQILGQKVEFLVSFYNNEISEKSEIFDDQFSVERPDGSNFTLKIRSTKLEDSAMYFCATQEGERQPQHFGDGTRLSIL.

This chain links TRBV14 with TRBJ2-7; TRBD1 agrees at 8 bases. The germline V gene has CDR1 SGHDN and CDR2 FVKESK. The CDR3 consists of 16 residues. V shed 0 bases, J shed 7 bases, and the junction held 11 bases outside the gene matches. The CDR3 here is CASSQELDRVSWEQYF. The CDR3 DNA reads as TGTGCCAGCAGCCAAGAGCTGGACAGGGTTTCGTGGGAGCAGTACTTC.

This chain connects TRBV28 to TRBJ2-3; 8 positions agree with TRBD1. This CDR3 is built from 14 residues. V dropped 3 bases and J dropped 3; count of bases not matched to a gene: 2. Germline assignment: CDR1 MDHEN and CDR2 SYDVKM. CDR3 nucleotides: TGTGCCAGCAGTTTGGACAGGGTGACAGATACGCAGTATTTT. Residues: CASSLDRVTDTQYF.

This chain connects TRBV24-1 to TRBJ2-7; weak D call: TRBD1 (6 bases). The length of the CDR3 is 13 residues. V was trimmed by 7 bases and J by 3 bases, leaving 12 bases between them. Germline V gene lookup returns CDR1 KGHDR and CDR2 SFDVKD. The CDR3 DNA is TGTGCCACCAGGAGCCGGGACAACTACGAGCAGTACTTC. Its protein product is CATRSRDNYEQYF.

The chain combines TRBV30 with TRBJ2-7; TRBD2 matches 8 bases. V gave up 3 bases and J gave up 4 bases; unmatched junction bases: 5. The CDR3 covers 13 residues. CDR1 GTSNPN and CDR2 SVGIG come from the germline V gene (reference sequence). The CDR3 region has the DNA TGTGCCTGGAGCCCGGGGGGGGTATACGAGCAGTACTTC. Protein sequence: CAWSPGGVYEQYF.

J is TRBJ2-1 and V is TRBV27; 9 bases are shared with TRBD2. Germline V lookup: CDR1 MNHEY, CDR2 SMNVEV (reference sequence). There are 15 residues in the CDR3. J was trimmed by 8 bases and V by 2 bases; bases with no gene match: 7. The DNA for the CDR3 is TGTGCCAGCAGTTTAGTGGCGGGGGGGCCTGATGAGCAGTTCTTC. Protein: CASSLVAGGPDEQFF.

The chain uses TRBV28 and TRBJ2-7, with TRBD1 matching 7 bases. Trimming cost V 5 bases and J 4 bases; bases outside gene matches: 14. The CDR3 consists of 16 residues. In germline, CDR1 is MDHEN, CDR2 SYDVKM. The CDR3 DNA follows: TGTGCCAGCAGTCACCCAGCGAGGGACAGTGGATACGAGCAGTACTTC. It translates to CASSHPARDSGYEQYF.

J is TRBJ1-6 and V is TRBV2, with D possibly matching TRBD1 (5 bases). The V gene lost 0 bases and the J gene lost 6 bases, with 15 bases spanning the gap. The CDR3 contains 17 residues. CDR1 and CDR2 from the germline V gene are SNHLY and FYNNEI. In nucleotides, the CDR3 is TGTGCCAGCAGTGAAGCAATAGGGGTTCGCGGTAATTCACCCCTCCACTTT. Its protein is CASSEAIGVRGNSPLHF. Filled out from reference TRBV2 and TRBJ1-6, the complete variable domain reads EPEVTQTPSHQVTQMGQEVILRCVPISNHLYFYWYRQILGQKVEFLVSFYNNEISEKSEIFDDQFSVERPDGSNFTLKIRSTKLEDSAMYFCASSEAIGVRGNSPLHFGNGTRLTVT.

Worth noting for this clone: This specimen includes other DNA sequences encoding the same CDR3. The chain joins TRBV7-9 to TRBJ2-5; D unresolved. The V and J ends lost 3 bases and 1 base respectively, with 6 bases between them. This CDR3 region has 13 residues. Germline loops: CDR1 SEHNR, CDR2 FQNEAQ (reference sequence). The CDR3 sequence is CASSFLGQETQYF. The CDR3 DNA reads TGTGCCAGCAGCTTCCTAGGCCAAGAGACCCAGTACTTC.

Only one count was recorded for this clone. The chain employs TRBV18 and TRBJ2-5; D is uncertain. There are 13 residues in the CDR3. Trimming shortened V by 3 bases and J by 2 bases, and 7 bases separated the two germline ends. The germline V gene has CDR1 KGHSH and CDR2 LQKENI. CDR3 coding DNA: TGTGCCAGCTCACCTCTCAGACAAGAGACCCAGTACTTC. It yields the protein CASSPLRQETQYF. Full variable domain (missing parts from reference TRBV18 and TRBJ2-5): NAGVMQNPRHLVRRRGQEARLRCSPMKGHSHVYWYRQLPEEGLKFMVYLQKENIIDESGMPKERFSAEFPKEGPSILRIQQVVRGDSAAYFCASSPLRQETQYFGPGTRLLVL.

This clone occurred a few times. This CDR3 reads CASSFTGTGIGNTEAFF. In nucleotides, the CDR3 is TGCGCCAGCAGCTTTACCGGGACAGGGATAGGTAACACTGAAGCTTTCTTT. The chain carries TRBV5-1 and TRBJ1-1; 9 positions agree with TRBD1. The V and J ends lost 2 bases and 2 bases, in that order; junction bases with no gene match: 10. The CDR3 length is 17 residues. Germline-derived CDR1 and CDR2 are SGHRS and YFSETQ.

This chain connects TRBV12-3 or TRBV12-4 to TRBJ2-3, with D unresolved. V lost 7 bases, J lost 0 bases, and 5 bases lay in between. This CDR3 contains 12 residues. The DNA of the CDR3 is TGTGCCAGCACCGTCAGCACAGATACGCAGTATTTT. Protein product: CASTVSTDTQYF.

This chain links TRBV6-5 with TRBJ1-6; D is undetermined. Germline V gives CDR1 MNHEY, CDR2 SVGAGI. V dropped 6 bases and J dropped 5 bases, with 8 bases sitting between them. The CDR3 spans 13 residues. CDR3 in DNA: TGTGCCAGCAGCCACCAGGATAATTCACCCCTCCACTTT. It yields the protein CASSHQDNSPLHF.

V and J are TRBV6-5 and TRBJ2-3; D ambiguous. The CDR3 runs to 15 residues. Germline CDR1 and CDR2: MNHEY and SVGAGI. V was pared by 2 bases and J by 4 bases, with 13 bases between. In nucleotides, the CDR3 is TGTGCCAGCAGTTACGGTTATCCCGCGGCAGATACGCAGTATTTT. It encodes CASSYGYPAADTQYF.

The V and J genes are TRBV5-6 and TRBJ2-2, with 11 bases fitting TRBD2. CDR3 length equals 19 residues. Germline V gene data show CDR1 as SGHDT and CDR2 as YYEEEE. V dropped 4 bases and J dropped 4; count of bases not matched to a gene: 15. The CDR3 bases are TGTGCCAGCAGCGCTTTTAGCGGGGGGGCCTCTTTCTCCACCGGGGAGCTGTTTTTT. Protein product: CASSAFSGGASFSTGELFF.

CDR3 protein: CATSETRDIDNEQFF. Written as DNA, the CDR3 is TGTGCCACCAGTGAAACCCGGGACATCGACAATGAGCAGTTCTTC. The V call is TRBV24-1, the J call TRBJ2-1; tentative D call: TRBD1 (6 bases). Germline-derived CDR1 and CDR2 are KGHDR and SFDVKD. V was shortened by 4 bases and J by 5 bases, with 14 bases between the two germline ends. The CDR3 covers 15 residues.

This chain joins TRBV7-2 and TRBJ2-2; D not resolved. V lost 4 bases, J lost 2 bases, and 5 bases lay in between. Germline V gene sequence: CDR1 SGHTA, CDR2 FQGNSA. This CDR3 is 13 amino acids long. The CDR3 region has the DNA TGTGCCAGCAGCTCTCCCAACACCGGGGAGCTGTTTTTT. This translates into CASSSPNTGELFF. Supplemented by reference TRBV7-2 and TRBJ2-2, the full variable domain reads GAGVSQSPSNKVTEKGKDVELRCDPISGHTALYWYRQSLGQGLEFLIYFQGNSAPDKSGLPSDRFSAERTGGSVSTLTIQRTQQEDSAVYLCASSSPNTGELFFGEGSRLTVL.

The chain couples TRBV6-5 to TRBJ2-7; D unclear. The germline V gene has CDR1 MNHEY and CDR2 SVGAGI. With 2 bases removed from V and 6 bases from J, the gap between germline ends came to 14 bases. The CDR3 runs 14 residues. For the CDR3, the DNA is TGTGCCAGCAGTTACGCCGACAAGCTGGGCGAGCAGTACTTC. Its translation is CASSYADKLGEQYF.